This TCR beta chain was identified during a study of cytomegalovirus exposure and HLA in healthy donors (dated by TCRdb to about 2017). About the full investigation: According to a later analysis, one platform produced both the roughly 120 validation repertoires and the 730 or so repertoires of the first cohort. To predict cytomegalovirus infection status, the study combined high-throughput TCR immunosequencing, statistical association of individual TCRs with disease status, and machine learning. Along with the roughly 700-subject first cohort, a separate validation cohort of about 110 different subjects was used. The study aimed to test whether cataloging public T cell receptors could reveal signatures of past pathogen exposure.

Trimming takes 0 bases off V and 5 bases off J; junction bases not matched to a gene: 5. The CDR3 starts with the cysteine, ends with the phenylalanine, and has 16 residues. The read is trimmed to its CDR3 DNA, 48 bases read in frame from base 1. To note about this clone: This clone's antigen is unknown. No base qualities exist here, and no much larger clone lies one base off it.

The donors were included in the validation cohort of 90 to 150 subjects, a group kept apart from the roughly 690-subject first cohort. Libraries were prepared through the immunoSEQ multiplex PCR assay. The paper's processing steps were these. A statistical classification framework was developed to diagnose cytomegalovirus status using the catalog of TCR beta chain sequences. Entries here come from immuneACCESS through TCRdb and include only in-frame sequences with V and J called. Some clones fail to appear in such tables; in the studies checked, an unresolved V gene covers under half of the shortfall, and the cause of the remainder is unknown. V and J calls and clone size are given by that table; D and trimming were obtained from the DNA. The sample has more than 250,000 clones on record, around 90% of them singletons. Approximately 1.1% of the sample belongs to the ten largest clones. General conclusions and limits of the study: It was suggested by the authors that the approach could potentially be generalized to other disease states and immunological phenotypes. In both the original and validation cohorts, the classifier was reported to diagnose cytomegalovirus status with high specificity and sensitivity. Of the cluster scores, around 95% were above 0 in a later analysis, which found that TCRs clustered in the first cohort also tended to co-occur in the 95 to 150 validation repertoires. All 120 or so repertoires were used to score co-occurrence in the validation cohort in a later analysis, because that analysis had no HLA typing for the cohort. A few of the identified cytomegalovirus-associated TCR beta chains were confirmed in vitro to be specific for cytomegalovirus antigens. The study listed over 150 TCR beta chains as associated with cytomegalovirus. While some public TCRs were present in many individuals, most TCR sequences turned up only very rarely across donors.

This receptor was identified in a woman aged 25 to 45 in good health and CMV-seropositive. The chain was built from TRBV6-7 and TRBJ2-5, with TRBD2 identical over 11 junction bases. TRBV6-7 is treated as an ORF (open reading frame) with a function not yet certain. Sequenced material: PBMCs. Read as DNA, the sequence is TGTGCCAGCAGTTACTCACTAGCGGGAGTCAGGGAGACCCAGTACTTC. This codes for CASSYSLAGVRETQYF.